The 25 T cell receptor beta chains listed next were all sequenced from one sample in a study of breast tumors, draining lymph nodes, adjacent tissues. TCRdb re-derived calls from the multiplex PCR reads in MiXCR, one entry per CDR3 protein. The repertoire holds some 150,000 distinct CDR3 sequences, about 20% seen once, with roughly 2.5% in the top ten. Breast cancer patients provided tissue from their axillary draining lymph nodes. The material sequenced was axillary lymph node tissue. All receptors derive from a female donor with breast cancer. Some clones in this sample may be carry-over from other donors' samples.

The sample holds many counts of this clonotype. CDR3 sequence: CASSLGAELYF. DNA of the CDR3: TGTGCCAGCAGCCTGGGGGCTGAGCTGTACTTC. The V and J genes are TRBV5-6 and TRBJ2-5; D perhaps matches TRBD1 (6 bases). CDR3 length: 11 amino acids. From germline, CDR1 is SGHDT and CDR2 YYEEEE. Trimming took off 4 bases at V and 13 bases at J, with 14 bases between the two ends.

There are many counts of this clonotype. The gene calls are TRBV19 and TRBJ2-5; TRBD2 matches 7 bases. This CDR3 is built from 15 residues. Trimming cost V 3 bases and J 3 bases; bases outside gene matches: 7. From germline, CDR1 is LNHDA and CDR2 SQIVND (reference sequence). The CDR3 is CASSMWLAAKETQYF. CDR3 nucleotide sequence: TGTGCCAGTAGTATGTGGCTAGCGGCGAAAGAGACCCAGTACTTC.

This clonotype was picked up many times. This chain connects TRBV13 to TRBJ2-3; 13 nucleotides line up with TRBD2. This CDR3 is built from 17 residues. From germline, CDR1 is PRHDT and CDR2 FYEKMQ (reference sequence). V lost 6 bases to trimming and J lost 4 bases; unmatched junction nucleotides: 10. CDR3 sequence: CASRNWRTSGRADTQYF. The CDR3 DNA reads as TGTGCCAGCAGGAACTGGCGAACTAGCGGGAGGGCAGATACGCAGTATTTT.

This clonotype was detected many times. This rearrangement joins TRBV20-1 to TRBJ1-2, with D uncertain. This CDR3 has 12 amino acids. Germline CDR1 reads DFQATT; CDR2 reads SNEGSKA (reference sequence). Trimming stripped 0 bases from V and 10 bases from J, with 12 bases between. CDR3 region: CSARDAKTAYTF. CDR3 nucleotide sequence: TGCAGTGCTAGAGATGCGAAAACAGCCTACACCTTC.

The table lists this clonotype with many counts. The rearrangement uses TRBV2 and TRBJ2-1; 7 bases map to TRBD2. The V and J ends lost 2 bases and 5 bases, in that order; junction bases with no gene match: 6. In germline, CDR1 is SNHLY, CDR2 FYNNEI. The CDR3 is 15 amino acids. The CDR3 is CASSETGGRHNEQFF. CDR3 bases: TGTGCCAGCAGTGAAACTGGCGGGAGACACAATGAGCAGTTCTTC.

This clonotype was observed many times. The rearrangement joins TRBV15 to TRBJ1-5, with D unresolved. CDR1 is LNHNV and CDR2 is YYDKDF in the germline V gene (reference sequence). The germline V and J ends were trimmed by 2 bases and 0 bases, with 2 bases remaining between them. The CDR3 extends over 13 amino acids. CDR3 in DNA: TGTGCCACCAGCAGAAATAGCAATCAGCCCCAGCATTTT. Translated: CATSRNSNQPQHF.

A note on this clonotype: This may stem from a read error, because a much larger clone lies one nucleotide away. The V call is TRBV7-7, the J call TRBJ2-1, with TRBD2 matching over 8 bases. This CDR3 has 14 amino acids. Germline-derived CDR1 and CDR2 are SSHAT and FNYEAQ (reference sequence). The ends lost 5 bases at V and 6 bases at J; junction bases unmatched: 6. Here the CDR3 DNA reads TGTGCCAGCAGCCCTGGACTAGCCTTCAATGAGCAGTTCTTC. Translation: CASSPGLAFNEQFF.

About this clonotype: A single base separates this from a much larger clone, so it may be a read error. The chain uses TRBV11-3 and TRBJ2-7, with 7 bases fitting TRBD2. CDR1 is SGHNT and CDR2 is YENEEA in the germline V gene. The CDR3 is made up of 13 amino acids. The CDR3 DNA sequence: TGTGCCGGCAGCCGGAGCGGGGAGGACGAGCAGTACTTC. Amino acids: CAGSRSGEDEQYF.

This clonotype showed up many times. One junction end does not reproduce the germline sequence, and a read error may be involved. V and J are TRBV20-1 and TRBJ2-7, with TRBD2 matching 12 bases. Germline lookup yields CDR1 DFQATT and CDR2 SNEGSKA (reference sequence). The CDR3 spans 16 residues. This CDR3 reads CSAREGRTSGIYEQYF. The CDR3 DNA follows: TGCAGTGCCAGAGAGGGAAGGACTAGCGGGATCTACGAGCAGTACTTC.

This clonotype came up many times. The gene calls are TRBV7-8 and TRBJ2-7; the match to TRBD2 covers 12 bases. The CDR3 covers 15 residues. CDR1 and CDR2 from the germline V gene are SGHVS and FQNEAQ. V trimming: 5 bases; J trimming: 4 bases; junction bases outside the gene matches: 6. CDR3 sequence (DNA): TGTGCCAGCAGCCAGCGGACTAGCGGGGTTTACGAGCAGTACTTC. It specifies CASSQRTSGVYEQYF.

As regards this clonotype: This may be a read error, as it is one base from a much larger clone. V and J are TRBV10-3 and TRBJ2-2, with D tentatively TRBD1 or TRBD2 (6 bases each). The germline gives CDR1 ENHRY, CDR2 SYGVKD. The V gene lost 11 bases and the J gene lost 4 bases, with 14 bases spanning the gap. This CDR3 is 13 amino acids long. This CDR3 reads CALGGGVTGELFF. The CDR3 DNA sequence: TGTGCCCTCGGGGGCGGGGTCACCGGGGAGCTGTTTTTT.

This clonotype was observed many times. V is TRBV7-9 and J is TRBJ1-2; D gene ambiguous. This CDR3 comprises 15 residues. The germline CDR1 and CDR2 sequences are SEHNR and FQNEAQ (reference sequence). Trimming removed 3 bases from V and 4 bases from J, with 15 bases in between. The CDR3 protein is CASSLGSAGTYGYTF. CDR3 DNA sequence: TGTGCCAGCAGCTTGGGGTCCGCGGGTACCTATGGCTACACCTTC.

This clonotype was detected many times. The V and J genes are TRBV7-9 and TRBJ2-1; no definite D call. The CDR3 has 14 residues. V gave up 0 bases and J gave up 6 bases, with 9 bases separating them. Germline V gene lookup returns CDR1 SEHNR and CDR2 FQNEAQ (reference sequence). The CDR3 bases are TGTGCCAGCAGCTTAGCTTCCGAGCCCAATGAGCAGTTCTTC. This codes for CASSLASEPNEQFF.

This clonotype came up once. This sequence may be a read error, since a much larger clone differs from it by one base. The J gene is TRBJ2-7, the V gene TRBV6-5, with a weak D call TRBD1 (6 bases). This CDR3 is built from 13 residues. Looked up from germline, CDR1 is MNHEY and CDR2 is SVGAGI. V lost 5 bases, J lost 2 bases, and 10 bases lay in between. The CDR3 DNA reads TGTGCCAGCAGTACAGGGCCCGCCTACGAGCAGTACTTC. Amino acids: CASSTGPAYEQYF.

This clonotype was seen at least ten times. This chain uses TRBV20-1 with TRBJ2-1; 9 nucleotides agree with TRBD1. The germline V gene has CDR1 DFQATT and CDR2 SNEGSKA (reference sequence). With 5 bases clipped from V and 5 bases from J, the junction kept 7 bases outside the gene matches. The CDR3 extends over 14 amino acids. The CDR3: CSAQPGQGNNEQFF. The CDR3, as DNA: TGCAGTGCTCAACCGGGACAGGGCAACAATGAGCAGTTCTTC.

This clonotype was detected a few times. This chain uses TRBV5-4 with TRBJ1-1; tentatively, D is TRBD1 (6 bases). CDR3 length: 17 residues. Germline assignment: CDR1 SGHNT and CDR2 YYREEE (reference sequence). Between the trimmed V and J ends, which lost 4 bases and 1 base, there was a span of 20 bases. The CDR3 DNA reads as TGTGCCAGCAGCCGCCCTTTACAGGGCCTAGGGAACACTGAAGCTTTCTTT. Translating gives CASSRPLQGLGNTEAFF.

Ten or more counts support this clonotype. The rearrangement joins TRBV10-1 to TRBJ2-2; 9 nucleotides align to TRBD2. V trimming: 8 bases; J trimming: 2 bases; junction bases outside the gene matches: 6. The CDR3 has 15 amino acids. Germline CDR1 WNHNN, CDR2 SYGVQD (reference sequence). CDR3 protein: CASSAGGLNTGELFF. CDR3 sequence (DNA): TGCGCCAGCTCGGCGGGAGGGCTAAACACCGGGGAGCTGTTTTTT.

This clonotype appeared a few times. The chain employs TRBV3-1 and TRBJ1-2, with D possibly being TRBD1 (5 bases). This CDR3 is 14 amino acids long. Trimming took 4 bases from V and 1 from J, leaving 10 bases between them. The V gene's germline CDR1 is LGHDT and CDR2 YNNKEL (reference sequence). The CDR3 coding sequence is TGTGCCAGCAGCCCCCGGGACGTTAACTATGGCTACACCTTC. Its protein product is CASSPRDVNYGYTF. Together with reference TRBV3-1 and TRBJ1-2, the CDR3 gives the full variable domain: DTAVSQTPKYLVTQMGNDKSIKCEQNLGHDTMYWYKQDSKKFLKIMFSYNNKELIINETVPNRFSPKSPDKAHLNLHINSLELGDSAVYFCASSPRDVNYGYTFGSGTRLTVV.

Details on this clonotype: With a much larger clone just one base away, this may be a read error. This CDR3 reads CAISVGFQETQYF. CDR3 coding DNA: TGTGCCATCTCAGTGGGATTCCAAGAGACCCAGTACTTC. This chain links TRBV10-3 with TRBJ2-5; D is unresolved. Trimming cost V 8 bases and J 1 base, with 11 bases left between them. This CDR3 has 13 amino acids. CDR1 and CDR2 from the germline V gene are ENHRY and SYGVKD.

In the case of this clonotype: One end of the junction fails to match germline, which may point to a read error. The chain couples TRBV3-1 to TRBJ2-1; 13 bases are shared with TRBD2. This CDR3 is built from 16 residues. The germline CDR1 and CDR2 sequences are LGHDT and YNNKEL (reference sequence). CDR3 DNA: TGTGCCAGCAGCCAACGGACTAGCGGGGGTTACAATGAGCAGCTCTTC. Residues: CASSQRTSGGYNEQLF.

This clonotype is a singleton in its sample. Being one base from a much bigger clone, this may be a read error. The V gene is TRBV6-1, the J gene TRBJ2-3, with TRBD1 matching 8 bases. The V gene end was trimmed by 6 bases and the J gene end by 1 base; junction bases not matched to a gene: 6. Germline CDR1 reads MNHNS; CDR2 reads SASEGT. This CDR3 has 15 residues. This CDR3 is CASRLDRVGTDTQYF. CDR3 in DNA: TGTGCCAGCAGACTGGACAGGGTCGGCACAGATACGCAGTATTTT.

This clonotype has at least ten counts. This chain uses TRBV11-3 with TRBJ1-2; the D is unclear. The ends were cut back, 2 bases at V and 9 bases at J, with 19 bases in the middle. CDR1 SGHNT and CDR2 YENEEA come from the germline V gene. CDR3 length: 15 amino acids. The CDR3 sequence: CASSLNPTSYKSYTF. The CDR3 DNA follows: TGTGCCAGCAGCTTAAACCCTACGTCCTACAAGAGCTACACCTTC.

The gene calls are TRBV18 and TRBJ1-5; 11 nucleotides align to TRBD1. CDR3 size: 15 residues. Per the germline V gene, CDR1 is KGHSH and CDR2 is LQKENI. Trimming cost V 4 bases and J 3 bases; bases outside gene matches: 2. CDR3 nucleotide sequence: TGTGCCAGCTCACGGACAGGGGGCCCCAATCAGCCCCAGCATTTT. Amino acids: CASSRTGGPNQPQHF. Variable domain in full (rest from reference TRBV18 and TRBJ1-5): NAGVMQNPRHLVRRRGQEARLRCSPMKGHSHVYWYRQLPEEGLKFMVYLQKENIIDESGMPKERFSAEFPKEGPSILRIQQVVRGDSAAYFCASSRTGGPNQPQHFGDGTRLSIL.

Comment on this clonotype: A read error may explain this, as a much larger clone is one base away. The V gene is TRBV12-3 or TRBV12-4, the J gene TRBJ1-3; maybe TRBD1 (5 bases). There are 16 residues in the CDR3. DNA for the CDR3: TGTGCCGGCAGTTTATCTAGGGGTTTCTCTGGAAACACCATATATTTT. Its translation is CAGSLSRGFSGNTIYF.

In its sample, this clonotype was seen many times. The chain joins TRBV4-1 to TRBJ2-1, with TRBD2 identical over 10 bases. Trimming cost V 1 base and J 1 base; bases outside gene matches: 1. The CDR3 consists of 16 residues. Germline CDR1 MGHRA, CDR2 YSYEKL. This CDR3 reads CASSQGLAGSYNEQFF. The CDR3 DNA reads TGCGCCAGCAGCCAAGGACTAGCGGGTTCCTACAATGAGCAGTTCTTC.